The clone carrying this T cell receptor (beta chain) was seen only once. Antigen: not known. The data stem from a study of cytomegalovirus exposure and HLA in healthy donors. Across the whole study: Samples from HLA-typed donors yielded 65 million to 90 million unique TCRs in an early data release.

Overall study findings and caveats: Reported performance of the classifier showed diagnosis of cytomegalovirus status with high specificity and sensitivity. V- and J-gene trimming of TCR beta was linked (in a later analysis) to a missense DCLRE1C variant.

13 Jbeta primers and 60 Vbeta primers were used for the PCR. TCRdb keeps only in-frame clones here, not all; method: immunoSEQ multiplex PCR. The table lists approximately 190,000 clones, 65% to 85% of them singletons. The germline gives CDR1 SGDLS, CDR2 YYNGEE. CDR3 length equals 14 residues. J lost 6 bases, V lost 4 bases, and 8 bases had no gene match. Sequences were obtained from PBMCs. The receptor was isolated from a man in his fifties or sixties in good health and CMV-seronegative. V gene TRBV9 combines with J gene TRBJ2-3, with TRBD1 matching over 7 bases. The CDR3 DNA follows: TGTGCCAGCAGCCAGGACAGGCCACACGATACGCAGTATTTT. Residues: CASSQDRPHDTQYF. The entire variable domain, with the rest obtained from reference TRBV9 and TRBJ2-3, is as follows: DSGVTQTPKHLITATGQRVTLRCSPRSGDLSVYWYQQSLDQGLQFLIQYYNGEERAKGNILERFSAQQFPDLHSELNLSSLELGDSALYFCASSQDRPHDTQYFGPGTRLTVL.